The entry below describes one T cell receptor beta chain. Generated by immunoSEQ multiplex PCR, the TCRdb table keeps only in-frame clones and is missing some. Found here are over 75,000 clones, more than 70% of them singletons; the top ten hold over 1.1%. These data originate in a study of graft-versus-host responses after intestinal transplantation. In the study overall: The recipients all started with anti-thymocyte globulin induction and then took tacrolimus and steroids for around three years.

Trimming pared 0 bases from V and 6 bases from J, leaving 6 bases between. Germline values: CDR1 SGHDT, CDR2 YYEEEE. There are 13 residues in the CDR3. The sequencing used PBMCs, collected 255 days after intestinal transplant. The TCR originated in a human patient who received an intestinal transplant, so some T cells may come from the graft donor. The J gene is TRBJ2-2, the V gene TRBV5-6; a possible D gene is TRBD1 (5 bases). The CDR3 nucleotides read TGTGCCAGCAGCTTGGTAGGGGCCGGGGAGCTGTTTTTT. Protein sequence: CASSLVGAGELFF.